This TCR beta chain was recorded in a study of blood T cell repertoires in COVID-19. CDR3 size: 17 residues. V lost 2 bases and J 1 base, leaving 15 bases between the germline ends. Germline lookup yields CDR1 KGHSH and CDR2 LQKENI. Original data processing: Cell counts per sample came from amplifying reference gene primers. Generated by immunoSEQ multiplex PCR, the TCRdb table keeps only in-frame clones and is missing some. Clone size and V and J calls were adopted from that table, with D and trimming inferred from the DNA. There are fewer than 300,000 clones in the sample; around 87% occur only once, and around 1.5% lies in the top ten.

The sequence derives from a woman aged 40 to 55 who had recovered from COVID-19. Sequenced input: peripheral blood. The chain employs TRBV18 and TRBJ1-3; D not resolved. CDR3 DNA: TGTGCCAGCTCACCATTAAAGCTGAGCGGTTCTGGAAACACCATATATTTT. It codes for CASSPLKLSGSGNTIYF.